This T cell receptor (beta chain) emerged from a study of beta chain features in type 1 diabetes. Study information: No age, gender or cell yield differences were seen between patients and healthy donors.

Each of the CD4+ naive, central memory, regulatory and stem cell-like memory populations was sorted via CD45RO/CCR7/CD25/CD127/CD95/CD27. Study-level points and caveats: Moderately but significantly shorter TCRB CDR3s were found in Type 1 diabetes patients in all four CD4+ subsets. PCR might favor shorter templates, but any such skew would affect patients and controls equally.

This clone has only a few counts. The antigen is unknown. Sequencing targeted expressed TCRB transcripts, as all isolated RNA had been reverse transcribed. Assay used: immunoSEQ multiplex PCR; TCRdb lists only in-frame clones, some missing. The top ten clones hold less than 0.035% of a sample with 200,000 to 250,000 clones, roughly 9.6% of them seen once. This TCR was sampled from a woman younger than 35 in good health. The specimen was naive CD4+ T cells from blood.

Written as DNA, the CDR3 is TGCGCCAGCAGCGATATCGGTGGGACACCTGAGAACACTGAAGCTTTCTTT. Its translation: CASSDIGGTPENTEAFF. The V gene is TRBV10-2, the J gene TRBJ1-1, with TRBD1 as a possible D gene (6 bases). Trimming removed 6 bases at V and 1 base at J, with 21 bases between. This CDR3 has 17 amino acids. Looked up from germline, CDR1 is WSHSY and CDR2 is SAAADI.